This TCR beta chain was recorded in a study of early T cells in non-severe SARS-CoV-2 infection. TCRdb ran MiXCR on the 5' RACE reads and lists one entry per CDR3 protein. The sample lists tens of thousands of distinct CDR3 sequences, about a sixth occurring once. The CDR3 sequence is 15 residues long. Unmatched junction bases numbered 5, after V lost 4 bases and J lost 2 bases. Germline loops: CDR1 LGHDT, CDR2 YNNKEL (reference sequence). This sequence joins TRBV3-1 and TRBJ1-1, with 9 bases lining up with TRBD1. The TCR sequence derives from an adult who was a healthcare worker with PCR-confirmed SARS-CoV-2 infection or an uninfected control (not recorded which). The sequenced material came from whole blood. The CDR3 is CASSRMGQGNTEAFF. CDR3 sequence (DNA): TGTGCCAGCAGCCGGATGGGACAGGGTAACACTGAAGCTTTCTTT.